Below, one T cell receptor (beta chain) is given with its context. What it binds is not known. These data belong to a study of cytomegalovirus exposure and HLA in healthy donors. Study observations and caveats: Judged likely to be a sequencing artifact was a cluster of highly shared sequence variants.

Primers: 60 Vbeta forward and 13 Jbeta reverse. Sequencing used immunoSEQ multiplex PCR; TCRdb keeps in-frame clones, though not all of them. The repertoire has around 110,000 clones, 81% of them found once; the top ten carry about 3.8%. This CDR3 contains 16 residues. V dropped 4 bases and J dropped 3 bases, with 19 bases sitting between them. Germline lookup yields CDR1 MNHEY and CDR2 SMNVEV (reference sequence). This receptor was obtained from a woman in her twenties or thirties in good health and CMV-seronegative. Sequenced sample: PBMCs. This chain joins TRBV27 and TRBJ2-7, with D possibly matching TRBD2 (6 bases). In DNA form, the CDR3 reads TGTGCCAGCAGTTCCACCCTCCTAGCGACGAACTACGAGCAGTACTTC. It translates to CASSSTLLATNYEQYF.